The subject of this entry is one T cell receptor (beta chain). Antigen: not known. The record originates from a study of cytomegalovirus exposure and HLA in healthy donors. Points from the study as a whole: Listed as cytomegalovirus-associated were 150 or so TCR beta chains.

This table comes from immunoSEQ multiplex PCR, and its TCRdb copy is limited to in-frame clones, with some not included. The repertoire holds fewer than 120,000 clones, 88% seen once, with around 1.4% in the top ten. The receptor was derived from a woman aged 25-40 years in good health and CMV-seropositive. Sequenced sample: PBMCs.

The CDR3 bases are TGTGCCAGCAGCTTGCGGGGGGACGAGCAGTACTTC. It codes for CASSLRGDEQYF. The rearrangement links TRBV5-4 to TRBJ2-7; TRBD2 matches at 7 bases. The V gene end was trimmed by 1 base and the J gene end by 5 bases; junction bases not matched to a gene: 0. The CDR3 has 12 amino acids. Germline lookup yields CDR1 SGHNT and CDR2 YYREEE (reference sequence).